What follows are 25 T cell receptor beta chains derived from one specimen sequenced in a study of blood T cell repertoires in COVID-19. TCRdb keeps only in-frame clones here, not all; method: immunoSEQ multiplex PCR. The data hold roughly 380,000 clones, with 85% observed a single time. Sequencing used peripheral blood. These receptors were collected from a woman aged 18-30 years with acute or convalescent COVID-19.

Only one count was recorded for this clone. The rearrangement joins TRBV9 to TRBJ2-3; 9 nucleotides align to TRBD2. The junction had 11 bases not matched to a gene; V was cut back by 0 bases and J by 3 bases. Germline CDR1 and CDR2: SGDLS and YYNGEE. CDR3 length equals 18 residues. The DNA for the CDR3 is TGTGCCAGCAGCGTAGAAAGGGTGCGGGAGGGCCTGACAGATACGCAGTATTTT. Translated, it gives CASSVERVREGLTDTQYF.

The rearrangement links TRBV27 to TRBJ1-6, with TRBD1 matching over 10 bases. With V trimmed by 4 bases and J by 8 bases, 5 bases remained unmatched. CDR1 is MNHEY, CDR2 SMNVEV, per germline (reference sequence). The CDR3 sequence is 15 residues long. The CDR3 region has the DNA TGTGCCAGCAGTTCCCAAGACAGGGGGCATTCACCCCTCCACTTT. This sequence encodes CASSSQDRGHSPLHF.

The chain has TRBV7-4 and TRBJ1-3, with unresolved D. V lost 1 base, J lost 0 bases, and 4 bases lay in between. The CDR3 is made up of 14 amino acids. In germline, CDR1 is SGHVT, CDR2 SQSDAQ. DNA of the CDR3: TGTGCCAGCAGCTTAGAGAGCTCTGGAAACACCATATATTTT. This translates into CASSLESSGNTIYF.

The chain uses TRBV24-1 and TRBJ2-7, with TRBD1 identical over 11 bases. V lost 10 bases, J lost 6 bases, and 7 bases stayed unmatched. Germline CDR1 and CDR2: KGHDR and SFDVKD. The CDR3 runs to 13 residues. CDR3: CATQPGQGGEQYF. For the CDR3, the DNA is TGTGCCACTCAACCGGGACAGGGGGGCGAGCAGTACTTC.

CDR3 sequence reads: CATQTRVRGEQFF. The CDR3 DNA is TGTGCCACTCAAACTCGGGTACGGGGTGAGCAGTTCTTC. The V and J genes are TRBV19 and TRBJ2-1, with D perhaps TRBD2 (5 bases). The V end lost 10 bases, the J end lost 9 bases, and 19 bases lay between the germline ends. The CDR3 consists of 13 residues. Germline V gene sequence: CDR1 LNHDA, CDR2 SQIVND (reference sequence).

This chain uses TRBV5-4 with TRBJ2-2; D call uncertain. Germline V CDR1 and CDR2: SGHNT, YYREEE (reference sequence). The CDR3 loop spans 16 amino acids. Trimming shortened V by 7 bases and J by 3 bases, and 19 bases separated the two germline ends. Here the CDR3 reads CASSRVSYYYTGELFF. The CDR3 DNA sequence: TGTGCCAGCTCTCGTGTGAGCTACTACTACACCGGGGAGCTGTTTTTT.

The rearrangement uses TRBV29-1 and TRBJ1-1; tentative D call: TRBD1 (5 bases). V dropped 0 bases and J dropped 1 base, with 15 bases sitting between them. Looked up from germline, CDR1 is SQVTM and CDR2 is ANQGSEA. This CDR3 has 16 residues. The CDR3: CSVEEGREWRNTEAFF. The CDR3 region has the DNA TGCAGCGTTGAAGAAGGCAGGGAATGGAGGAACACTGAAGCTTTCTTT.

The chain couples TRBV30 to TRBJ1-2, with D perhaps matching TRBD1 (6 bases). CDR1 is GTSNPN, CDR2 SVGIG, per germline (reference sequence). There are 12 residues in the CDR3. Trimming took 4 bases from V and 7 from J, leaving 13 bases between them. The CDR3 DNA reads as TGTGCCTGGACAGACTCCAGGGGTGGCTACACCTTC. Translated, it gives CAWTDSRGGYTF.

This clone was recorded only once. V usage is TRBV3-1 (or the pseudogene TRBV3-2) and J usage is TRBJ2-3, with TRBD2 matching over 9 bases. Germline V gives CDR1 LGHDT, CDR2 YNNKEL (reference sequence). The CDR3 totals 16 residues. The junction had 7 bases not matched to a gene; V was cut back by 4 bases and J by 2 bases. CDR3 in DNA: TGTGCCAGCAGCCCCCGACTAGCGGTCGACACAGATACGCAGTATTTT. It translates to CASSPRLAVDTDTQYF.

The V call is TRBV27, the J call TRBJ2-7; weak D call: TRBD2 (6 bases). V lost 0 bases, J lost 5 bases, and 14 bases lay in between. Germline lookup yields CDR1 MNHEY and CDR2 SMNVEV (reference sequence). This CDR3 comprises 15 residues. The CDR3 coding sequence is TGTGCCAGCAGTTTATCTGCCGGGAGTTCCAACGAGCAGTACTTC. It specifies CASSLSAGSSNEQYF.

The chain has TRBV27 and TRBJ2-6; TRBD1 might be the D (5 bases). From germline, CDR1 is MNHEY and CDR2 SMNVEV (reference sequence). The V gene lost 5 bases and the J gene lost 5 bases, with 16 bases spanning the gap. The CDR3 is made up of 16 amino acids. The CDR3 coding sequence is TGTGCCAGCAGTCCCAAAGGGGCCCTCTGGGCCAACGTCCTGACTTTC. This encodes CASSPKGALWANVLTF.

This chain uses TRBV19 with TRBJ1-2; 7 nucleotides agree with TRBD1. Germline loops: CDR1 LNHDA, CDR2 SQIVND (reference sequence). V gave up 4 bases and J gave up 0 bases; unmatched junction bases: 14. The CDR3 length is 18 residues. CDR3 protein: CASSTNPFLDRTNYGYTF. For the CDR3, the DNA is TGTGCCAGTAGTACTAATCCTTTCTTGGACAGGACTAACTATGGCTACACCTTC.

The chain employs TRBV3-1 (or the pseudogene TRBV3-2) and TRBJ2-7; D is undetermined. Looked up from germline, CDR1 is LGHDT and CDR2 is YNNKEL (reference sequence). Deletions cut 3 bases from V and 3 bases from J, with 6 bases between. The CDR3 has 12 residues. The CDR3 protein is CASSHQNYEQYF. The CDR3 nucleotides are TGTGCCAGCAGCCATCAAAACTACGAGCAGTACTTC.

This chain joins TRBV11-1 and TRBJ2-1; TRBD2 might be the D (5 bases). V lost 6 bases and J 0 bases, leaving 12 bases between the germline ends. CDR3 length: 15 amino acids. In germline, CDR1 is SGHAT, CDR2 FQDESV (reference sequence). The CDR3 sequence is CASRRADNSYNEQFF. The CDR3 DNA reads TGTGCCAGCAGACGAGCGGATAACTCCTACAATGAGCAGTTCTTC. The full variable domain, with the rest looked up from reference TRBV11-1 and TRBJ2-1, is EAEVAQSPRYKITEKSQAVAFWCDPISGHATLYWYRQILGQGPELLVQFQDESVVDDSQLPKDRFSAERLKGVDSTLKIQPAELGDSAMYLCASRRADNSYNEQFFGPGTRLTVL.

This chain links TRBV7-2 with TRBJ1-2; D gene uncertain. The CDR3 consists of 13 residues. Trimming cost V 0 bases and J 8 bases, with 10 bases left between them. The germline V gene encodes CDR1 SGHTA and CDR2 FQGNSA. The CDR3 nucleotides are TGTGCCAGCAGCTTAGCCGGCAGGCCAGGCTACACCTTC. Its protein product is CASSLAGRPGYTF.

This clone was picked up one time. The chain couples TRBV5-8 to TRBJ1-6, with 7 nucleotides matching TRBD1. V shed 7 bases and J 7 bases; nucleotides not matched to a gene: 17. This CDR3 has 17 residues. Germline V gives CDR1 SGHTS, CDR2 YDEGEE. This chain's CDR3 is CASPSNLPRGGNSPLHF. DNA for the CDR3: TGTGCCAGCCCATCCAATTTACCGAGAGGGGGCAATTCACCCCTCCACTTT.

The chain combines TRBV4-1 with TRBJ1-5, with D perhaps TRBD1 (6 bases). V lost 4 bases and J 4 bases, leaving 14 bases between the germline ends. CDR3 size: 15 residues. The germline V gene encodes CDR1 MGHRA and CDR2 YSYEKL. The DNA of the CDR3 is TGCGCCAGCAGCCTACAAACCACAGGGAATCAGCCCCAGCATTTT. It specifies CASSLQTTGNQPQHF.

This clone was counted between two and nine times. The rearrangement joins TRBV6-1 to TRBJ1-2, with no clear D. V shed 3 bases and J shed 4 bases, with 6 bases lying between them. The CDR3 spans 12 residues. Germline V CDR1 and CDR2: MNHNS, SASEGT. CDR3 nucleotide sequence: TGTGCCAGCAGTGACGGTGCCTATGGCTACACCTTC. Its protein is CASSDGAYGYTF.

The chain employs TRBV5-1 and TRBJ2-7; 8 bases agree with TRBD1. The CDR3 loop spans 14 amino acids. Trimming took 4 bases from V and 10 from J; bases not matched to a gene: 13. Germline CDR1 is SGHRS and CDR2 is YFSETQ. CDR3 bases: TGCGCCAGCAGCGCCGGGACAGGTCCCTATTCCCAGTACTTC. Protein product: CASSAGTGPYSQYF.

This chain uses TRBV4-1 with TRBJ2-3; D may be TRBD2 (7 bases). V was clipped by 3 bases and J by 2 bases, with 18 bases between them. Per germline, CDR1 MGHRA and CDR2 YSYEKL. There are 17 residues in the CDR3. The CDR3: CASSHPPRGADTDTQYF. The DNA for the CDR3 is TGCGCCAGCAGCCATCCCCCACGGGGGGCGGACACAGATACGCAGTATTTT.

The chain couples TRBV14 to TRBJ1-3; D possibly corresponds to TRBD1 (6 bases). CDR3 length: 13 amino acids. Germline loops: CDR1 SGHDN, CDR2 FVKESK. The V gene lost 9 bases and the J gene lost 0 bases, with 9 bases spanning the gap. The chain's CDR3 is CASGQSSGNTIYF. The CDR3 DNA reads TGTGCCAGTGGACAGTCCTCTGGAAACACCATATATTTT.

V is TRBV6-5 and J is TRBJ2-5, with D maybe TRBD1 (8 bases). The CDR3 is made up of 15 amino acids. V was cut by 0 bases and J by 5 bases, with 13 bases left in between. Germline V gene sequence: CDR1 MNHEY, CDR2 SVGAGI. The CDR3 here is CASSYSDRGGETQYF. The CDR3 nucleotides are TGTGCCAGCAGTTACTCCGACAGGGGAGGGGAGACCCAGTACTTC.

V usage is TRBV5-1 and J usage is TRBJ2-1; 9 positions match TRBD2. There are 16 residues in the CDR3. Trimming removed 0 bases from V and 4 bases from J; junction bases left unmatched: 5. In germline, CDR1 is SGHRS, CDR2 YFSETQ. The chain's CDR3 is CASSLVGLAGYNEQFF. The CDR3 nucleotides read TGCGCCAGCAGCTTGGTGGGGCTAGCGGGATACAATGAGCAGTTCTTC. Variable domain in full (rest from reference TRBV5-1 and TRBJ2-1): KAGVTQTPRYLIKTRGQQVTLSCSPISGHRSVSWYQQTPGQGLQFLFEYFSETQRNKGNFPGRFSGRQFSNSRSEMNVSTLELGDSALYLCASSLVGLAGYNEQFFGPGTRLTVL.

The chain combines TRBV24-1 with TRBJ1-2; TRBD1 aligns across 11 bases. This CDR3 is 18 amino acids long. The V gene's germline CDR1 is KGHDR and CDR2 SFDVKD. The V and J ends lost 3 bases and 4 bases, in that order; junction bases with no gene match: 12. In DNA, the CDR3 is TGTGCCACCAGTGATCCTCGGACAGGGGGCAGTTTCCGCTATGGCTACACCTTC. Amino acids: CATSDPRTGGSFRYGYTF.

This rearrangement joins TRBV29-1 to TRBJ1-5; D is unclear. In germline, CDR1 is SQVTM, CDR2 ANQGSEA. This CDR3 is built from 16 residues. V lost 4 bases and J lost 1, with 17 bases in between. As DNA, the CDR3 is TGCAGCGTTGGGGAGGGAGGCTTAGGGAGCAATCAGCCCCAGCATTTT. Protein: CSVGEGGLGSNQPQHF.